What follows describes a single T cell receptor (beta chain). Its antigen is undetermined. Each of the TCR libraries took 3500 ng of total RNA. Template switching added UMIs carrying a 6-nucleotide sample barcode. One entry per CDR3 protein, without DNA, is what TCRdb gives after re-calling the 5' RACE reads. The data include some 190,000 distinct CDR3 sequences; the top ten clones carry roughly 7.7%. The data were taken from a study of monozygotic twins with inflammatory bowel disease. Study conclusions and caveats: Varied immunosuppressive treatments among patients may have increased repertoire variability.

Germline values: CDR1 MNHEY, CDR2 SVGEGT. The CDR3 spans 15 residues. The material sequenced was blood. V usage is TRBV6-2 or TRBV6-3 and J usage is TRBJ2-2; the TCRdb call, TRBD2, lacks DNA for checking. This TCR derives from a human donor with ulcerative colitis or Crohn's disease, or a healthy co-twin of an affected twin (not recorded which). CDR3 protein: CASSYGLAGTGELFF.